A single sample is the source of the 7 T cell receptor beta chains below, sequenced in a study of Graves' ophthalmopathy and Graves' hyperthyroidism (dated by TCRdb to between 2018 and 2020). The sequencer was an Illumina HiSeq 2000. For repertoire sequencing, TCR beta CDR3 regions were amplified from RNA transcripts. The first round of RT-PCR was done with HTBI primers and the Qiagen OneStep RT-PCR kit, and was followed by a second round of multiplex PCR, then size selection and purification. Using fastp at Q25 and MiXCR, TCRdb reprocessed the public reads and kept productive beta chains. For every CDR3 protein sequence, its rows merge into one entry that carries the most common genes and DNA. Recorded for this sample are about 620,000 distinct CDR3 sequences; 22% of them occurred a single time. Clones ranked in the top ten supply more than 5.5% of the sample. The source material was peripheral blood. The origin of the receptors is a woman aged 18-29 years with stable Graves' hyperthyroidism. Some clones in this sample may be carry-over from other donors' samples. Donor details come from another sample of the same person, matched by shared clones.

This clonotype has a count of ten or more. The V call is TRBV16, the J call TRBJ1-1; maybe TRBD1 (5 bases). Trimming cost V 0 bases and J 3 bases, with 8 bases left between them. This CDR3 region has 14 residues. The germline CDR1 and CDR2 sequences are KGHSY and FQNENV. CDR3 sequence (DNA): TGTGCCAGCAGCCAATCTCCAGGGTACACTGAAGCTTTCTTT. Amino acids: CASSQSPGYTEAFF. The full variable domain, its missing parts supplied by reference TRBV16 and TRBJ1-1, is GEEVAQTPKHLVRGEGQKAKLYCAPIKGHSYVFWYQQVLKNEFKFLISFQNENVFDETGMPKERFSAKCLPNSPCSLEIQATKLEDSAVYFCASSQSPGYTEAFFGQGTRLTVV.

At least ten counts were recorded for this clonotype. The chain uses TRBV24-1 and TRBJ1-3; D uncertain. The CDR3 sequence is 16 residues long. Trimming took off 4 bases at V and 6 bases at J, with 18 bases between the two ends. Germline lookup yields CDR1 KGHDR and CDR2 SFDVKD. CDR3 sequence reads: CATSEAGNRRENTIYF. CDR3 in DNA: TGTGCCACCAGTGAGGCCGGGAACCGAAGGGAAAACACCATATATTTT.

This clonotype appeared many times. This chain joins TRBV2 and TRBJ2-4; 7 bases match TRBD1. The junction had 6 bases not matched to a gene; V was cut back by 6 bases and J by 1 base. CDR3 length: 15 residues. Germline V CDR1 and CDR2: SNHLY, FYNNEI. The CDR3 DNA follows: TGTGCCAGCAGACGACAGGGTGCGGCCAAAAACATTCAGTACTTC. This translates into CASRRQGAAKNIQYF.

On this clonotype: Being one base from a much bigger clone, this may be a read error. This sequence joins TRBV7-3 and TRBJ1-6; the D is unclear. The germline CDR1 and CDR2 sequences are SGHTA and FQGTGA. This CDR3 has 12 residues. Between the trimmed V and J ends, which lost 8 bases and 15 bases, there was a span of 17 bases. The CDR3 DNA follows: TGTGCCAGCGGACCCCTACGTGGGCACCTCCACTTT. Encoded protein: CASGPLRGHLHF.

This clonotype was recorded many times. J is TRBJ1-2 and V is TRBV10-2; possible D gene TRBD1, 5 bases. V lost 4 bases and J lost 7, with 19 bases in between. In germline, CDR1 is WSHSY, CDR2 SAAADI. The CDR3 contains 15 residues. Here the CDR3 DNA reads TGCGCCAGCAGTGGACCGACGGGGGAGGTCGGTGGCTACACCTTC. Translated, it gives CASSGPTGEVGGYTF.

This clonotype was picked up many times. Here the CDR3 reads CASSYQGGISLSNQPQHF. In DNA form, the CDR3 reads TGTGCCAGCAGTTACCAGGGGGGTATTAGCCTTAGCAATCAGCCCCAGCATTTT. The V and J genes are TRBV6-2 or TRBV6-3 and TRBJ1-5; 7 positions agree with TRBD1. The V and J ends lost 2 bases and 0 bases, in that order; junction bases with no gene match: 10. The CDR3 is made up of 18 amino acids. Germline CDR1 is MNHEY and CDR2 is SVGEGT.

This clonotype was observed at least ten times. The V call is TRBV12-3 or TRBV12-4, the J call TRBJ1-2; TRBD1 might be the D (6 bases). V shed 4 bases and J shed 4 bases, with 13 bases lying between them. The CDR3 consists of 14 residues. CDR3 sequence: CASSSVGGGYGYTF. DNA for the CDR3: TGTGCCAGCAGTTCAGTCGGGGGCGGCTATGGCTACACCTTC.